This T cell receptor (beta chain) is from a study of blood T cells in healthy people across ages (dated by TCRdb to the mid-2010s). For the study in its entirety: Template switching captured roughly one uniquely barcoded TCR beta cDNA molecule per two T cells in model experiments. Age-related changes in TCR beta repertoire diversity were measured in the study by deep sequencing normalized with unique cDNA molecular identifiers. The donors were divided into four age groups: young (average 16 years), middle-aged (about 40), aged (about 61) and long-lived (nearly 85). The study analyzed two additional independent replicas of 1 million unique cDNA reads from the same blood draw for two donors, one aged 18 to 30 and one aged 80 or older. To avoid experimental bias, donors of different ages were randomly spread across the sequencing lanes.

From the germline V gene, CDR1 is MNHEY and CDR2 is SVGAGI. Relative to germline, V is missing 8 bases and J is missing 5 bases, with 5 bases of the junction outside any gene match. The CDR3 contains 12 residues, cysteine and phenylalanine counted. Only CDR3 DNA is held: 36 bases, read in frame from base 1. The donors were a few dozen Caucasian individuals from Russia, aged 6 to 90 years, who were systemically healthy. Each donor gave ten milliliters of peripheral blood, collected into EDTA-treated Vacutainer tubes. Ficoll-Paque density-gradient centrifugation was used to isolate PBMCs, with at least 6.5 million per sample. Trizol reagent was used to extract total RNA from the PBMCs, yielding at least 6 micrograms per sample. Naive CD45RAhigh/CD27high T cell percentages were measured by flow cytometry on a PBMC aliquot from every donor. The protocol used for the library was 5' RACE. The sequencer was an Illumina HiSeq 2500. A second PCR of about 7 to 12 cycles was run with a J-beta primer mix and a sample-barcoded 5' primer. A unique molecular identifier was introduced onto each TCR beta cDNA molecule by a template-switch 5' adaptor carrying 12 random nucleotides. Each sample yielded at least 2.5 million CDR3-containing paired-end reads. First-strand cDNA was synthesized from all RNA with the Mint cDNA synthesis kit, primed by a TRBC-specific oligonucleotide. Following uracil-DNA glycosylase treatment, all cDNA underwent a first 18-cycle PCR with the universal primers M1SS and BC2_uni_R. In the authors' own workflow: Each sample was normalized by randomly selecting 1 million high-quality reads, each carrying a distinct molecular identifier. Instead of being binned into consensus sequences, reads with shared molecular identifiers were discarded. MiTCR, run with a Q25 quality threshold and the strictest error-elimination algorithm, handled CDR3 identification, clonotype clustering and error correction. A nonparametric unseen species model using Euler transformation provided a lower-bound estimate of total TCR beta diversity. Through fastp at Q25 and MiXCR, TCRdb rebuilt clones from the public reads, retaining in-frame beta chains. When rows share a CDR3 protein, they turn into one entry using the most common DNA and genes. The V and J calls shown here were made by TCRdb, not taken from the authors' results. Counted in this sample were about 940,000 distinct CDR3 sequences; under 50% of them appeared once. 10% to 15% of the sample goes to the ten largest clones.

Study-wide findings and limitations: Estimates of total diversity from one million sequenced T cells were regarded as lower bounds and underestimates. Bulk unsorted PBMC profiling prevented conclusive comparison of naive and antigen-experienced compartments. The long-lived group showed more naive CD4+ T cells, fewer expanded clones and increased TCR diversity than the aged group, suggesting age selection. Because donor CMV infection status was unknown, age-related changes in expanded clonotypes were potentially confounded. A strong correlation was found between observed TCR beta diversity and the percentage of naive T cells measured by flow cytometry. Observed TCR beta diversity per million T cells fell roughly linearly with age, and a significant reduction was already apparent by age around 40.

This clonotype has a handful of counts. The antigen this receptor binds is unknown. Base qualities are not recorded, but no much larger clone differs from it by a single base. In this chain, TRBV6-5 is recombined with TRBJ2-7, with 8 bases aligning to TRBD1. This TCR was sampled from a man aged 30 to 45 in good health. Sample: blood. The nucleotide sequence reads as follows: TGTGCCAGCGGATGGACAGGGAACGAGCAGTACTTC. This codes for CASGWTGNEQYF.